This T cell receptor (beta chain) derives from a study of cytomegalovirus exposure and HLA in healthy donors. There are 18 residues in the CDR3. Looked up from germline, CDR1 is MNHEY and CDR2 is SMNVEV (reference sequence). Trimming took 3 bases from V and 1 from J; bases not matched to a gene: 9. Use of 60 Vbeta and 13 Jbeta primers characterized the PCR. Generated by immunoSEQ multiplex PCR, the TCRdb table keeps only in-frame clones and is missing some. The sample has approximately 150,000 clones; roughly 80% are singletons. Sequenced sample: PBMCs. This chain uses TRBV27 with TRBJ2-7; 13 nucleotides agree with TRBD2. The TCR was taken from a young man in good health and CMV-seropositive. CDR3 DNA: TGTGCCAGCAGTTTGTACAGCCGGGGACTAGCGGGGTCCTACGAGCAGTACTTC. Its translation is CASSLYSRGLAGSYEQYF.